These 4 T cell receptor beta chains originate from one sample sequenced in a study of early T cells in non-severe SARS-CoV-2 infection. MiXCR was run by TCRdb on the 5' RACE reads, yielding one entry per CDR3 protein. The sample yields around 71,000 distinct CDR3 sequences, 9% to 10% seen once. The specimen comprised whole blood, sampled at baseline. The receptors stem from an adult who was a healthcare worker with PCR-confirmed SARS-CoV-2 infection or an uninfected control (not recorded which).

This clonotype was seen at least ten times. V is TRBV12-3 or TRBV12-4 and J is TRBJ1-1; maybe TRBD1 (6 bases). V lost 3 bases and J 1 base, leaving 12 bases between the germline ends. CDR3 length equals 15 residues. The CDR3 region is CASSFSGRGNTEAFF. For the CDR3, the DNA is TGTGCCAGCAGTTTTTCCGGCAGGGGGAACACTGAAGCTTTCTTT.

This clonotype has more than one count but fewer than ten. The CDR3 nucleotides are TGTGCCAGCAGTTTACCGGGACAGGGGGCGCGGGGTGAGCAGTTCTTC. This encodes CASSLPGQGARGEQFF. The rearrangement links TRBV12-3 or TRBV12-4 to TRBJ2-1, with 12 positions matching TRBD1. Trimming at V came to 2 bases and at J to 9 bases, leaving 8 bases not matched to a gene. The CDR3 runs to 16 residues.

This sequence joins TRBV7-6 and TRBJ2-3, with TRBD2 identical over 9 bases. With 3 bases clipped from V and 1 base from J, the junction kept 5 bases outside the gene matches. The CDR3 has 16 residues. Germline CDR1 and CDR2: SGHVS and FNYEAQ. The CDR3 reads CASSLGGRGRTDTQYF. The CDR3 DNA follows: TGTGCCAGCAGCTTGGGCGGGAGGGGTCGCACAGATACGCAGTATTTT.

The chain joins TRBV7-2 to TRBJ2-1; D is possibly TRBD2 (5 bases). This CDR3 spans 15 amino acids. Germline CDR1 and CDR2: SGHTA and FQGNSA. Trimming took 1 base from V and 2 from J, leaving 9 bases between them. The CDR3 spells CASSLERIAYNEQFF. In DNA, the CDR3 is TGTGCCAGCAGCTTAGAGCGGATAGCCTACAATGAGCAGTTCTTC.